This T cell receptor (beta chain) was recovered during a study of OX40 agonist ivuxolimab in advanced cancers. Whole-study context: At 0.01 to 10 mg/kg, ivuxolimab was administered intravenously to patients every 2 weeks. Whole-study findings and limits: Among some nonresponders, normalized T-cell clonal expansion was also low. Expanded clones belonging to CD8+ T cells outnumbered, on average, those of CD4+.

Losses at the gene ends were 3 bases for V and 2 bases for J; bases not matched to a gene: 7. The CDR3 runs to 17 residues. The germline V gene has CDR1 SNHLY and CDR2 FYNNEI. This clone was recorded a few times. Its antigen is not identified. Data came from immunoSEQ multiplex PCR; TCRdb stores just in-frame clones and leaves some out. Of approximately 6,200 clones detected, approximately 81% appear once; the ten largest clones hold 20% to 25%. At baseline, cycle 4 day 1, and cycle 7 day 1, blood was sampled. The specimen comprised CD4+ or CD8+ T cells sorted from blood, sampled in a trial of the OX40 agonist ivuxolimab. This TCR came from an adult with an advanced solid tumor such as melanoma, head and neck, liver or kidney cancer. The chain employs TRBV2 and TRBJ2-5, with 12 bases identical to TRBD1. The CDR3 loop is CASSDPRDRGLQETQYF. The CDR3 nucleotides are TGTGCCAGCAGTGACCCTAGGGACAGGGGGCTTCAAGAGACCCAGTACTTC.